The clone carrying this T cell receptor (beta chain) was recorded many times. From roughly 390 ng of RNA, a library with molecular barcoded alpha/delta and beta/gamma adaptors was made. From the reads, TCRdb called clonotypes with MiXCR, one entry per CDR3 protein. The table includes approximately 62,000 distinct CDR3 sequences, less than 20% detected once. These data originate in a study of read filtering for tumor transcriptome and immune sequencing. This CDR3 comprises 17 residues. CDR1 and CDR2 from the germline V gene are SGHVS and FNYEAQ. The ends were cut back, 1 base at V and 6 bases at J, with 19 bases in the middle.

Sequences were obtained from a population of CD138-negative cells sorted from bone marrow. The V call is TRBV7-6, the J call TRBJ1-5; D remains unclear. The clonotype was recovered from a donor over 35 with multiple myeloma. CDR3: CASSLGPRAGIGQPQHF. DNA for the CDR3: TGTGCCAGCAGCTTAGGGCCCAGAGCGGGCATCGGTCAGCCCCAGCATTTT.